The subject of this entry is one T cell receptor (beta chain). Per the germline V gene, CDR1 is MNHEY and CDR2 is SMNVEV (reference sequence). The CDR3 extends over 13 amino acids. Trimming removed 3 bases from V and 8 bases from J; junction bases left unmatched: 4. Per the authors' pipeline: Nucleated cell number was recorded as an estimate derived from reference gene primer amplification. Sequencing used immunoSEQ multiplex PCR; TCRdb keeps in-frame clones, though not all of them. Clone size and the V and J calls come from that table; the DNA yielded D and trimming. The data show about 25,000 clones, over 75% seen once. The record originates from a study of blood T cell repertoires in COVID-19. Study-level information: Samples came from the United States, Italy and Spain, spanning acute and convalescent COVID-19. Sample material is recorded as cDNA or gDNA derived from T cells, B-cell-depleted T cells, or PBMCs.

The receptor comes from a man aged 65 to 85 in a cohort sampled during active COVID-19. The sample consisted of peripheral blood. The rearrangement uses TRBV27 and TRBJ1-2; 9 nucleotides line up with TRBD1. The CDR3 nucleotides read TGTGCCAGCAGTTTCGGGACAGGGAGGGGCTACACCTTC. It codes for CASSFGTGRGYTF.